These 16 T cell receptor beta chains came from one sample sequenced in a study of cytomegalovirus exposure and HLA in healthy donors. The PCR had 60 Vbeta and 13 Jbeta primers. The table came from immunoSEQ multiplex PCR; TCRdb's copy has only in-frame clones and leaves some out. The sample carries 110,000 or so clones, 82% recorded once. Sequenced input: PBMCs. The receptor source for this set is a woman younger than 35 in good health and CMV-seronegative.

This sequence joins TRBV6-6 and TRBJ2-2; D possibly corresponds to TRBD1 (5 bases). V was shortened by 6 bases and J by 5 bases, with 10 bases between the two germline ends. The CDR3 contains 13 residues. The germline gives CDR1 MNHNY, CDR2 SVGAGI (reference sequence). The CDR3 spells CASRDKVTGELFF. As DNA, the CDR3 is TGTGCCAGCAGGGACAAGGTGACCGGGGAGCTGTTTTTT.

The chain uses TRBV7-2 and TRBJ2-7, with 9 bases matching TRBD2. V lost 8 bases, J lost 6 bases, and 11 bases stayed unmatched. The CDR3 spans 14 residues. Germline CDR1 is SGHTA and CDR2 is FQGNSA. CDR3 sequence: CASVIAGAGSEQYF. CDR3 in DNA: TGTGCCAGCGTCATAGCGGGAGCGGGAAGCGAGCAGTACTTC.

The V and J genes are TRBV10-1 and TRBJ2-2; perhaps TRBD1 as D (5 bases). The CDR3 loop spans 16 amino acids. The germline V gene has CDR1 WNHNN and CDR2 SYGVQD (reference sequence). V shed 2 bases and J shed 4 bases, with 14 bases lying between them. CDR3 in DNA: TGCGCCAGCAGTGAGGCCCGTGCAGGGATCACCGGGGAGCTGTTTTTT. Its translation: CASSEARAGITGELFF.

The chain is built from TRBV19 and TRBJ1-5; D gene unclear. V gave up 3 bases and J gave up 11 bases, with 17 bases separating them. The CDR3 is 14 amino acids. CDR1 is LNHDA and CDR2 is SQIVND in the germline V gene (reference sequence). CDR3 DNA sequence: TGTGCCAGTAGTATTTGGGCAGGTCCCCCGTCCCAGCATTTT. It specifies CASSIWAGPPSQHF.

This chain uses TRBV9 with TRBJ1-2; D possibly corresponds to TRBD1 (6 bases). V was trimmed by 3 bases and J by 4 bases, leaving 19 bases between them. This CDR3 is 16 amino acids long. Germline V gives CDR1 SGDLS, CDR2 YYNGEE. The CDR3 DNA is TGTGCCAGCAGCGCCCCTTCTTTCAGGGGAACCTATGGCTACACCTTC. Translated, it gives CASSAPSFRGTYGYTF.

This chain joins TRBV11-2 and TRBJ2-5; D is uncertain. Trimming shortened V by 5 bases and J by 1 base, and 8 bases separated the two germline ends. CDR3 length equals 13 residues. CDR1 is SGHAT, CDR2 FQNNGV, per germline. The CDR3 reads CASSLSLQETQYF. The DNA of the CDR3 is TGTGCCAGCAGCCTCTCTCTCCAAGAGACCCAGTACTTC.

This chain joins TRBV7-2 and TRBJ2-5; D is ambiguous. CDR1 is SGHTA and CDR2 is FQGNSA in the germline V gene. The V gene lost 2 bases and the J gene lost 0 bases, with 7 bases spanning the gap. The CDR3 has 14 amino acids. This chain's CDR3 is CASSLLGYQETQYF. CDR3 sequence (DNA): TGTGCCAGCAGCTTATTGGGCTACCAAGAGACCCAGTACTTC.

V usage is TRBV6-1 and J usage is TRBJ1-2; D is possibly TRBD1 (5 bases). V shed 3 bases and J shed 6 bases, with 8 bases lying between them. The V gene's germline CDR1 is MNHNS and CDR2 SASEGT. This CDR3 is 12 amino acids long. The CDR3, as DNA: TGTGCCAGCAGTGATAGGACAAATGGCTACACCTTC. This codes for CASSDRTNGYTF.

The V gene is TRBV25-1, the J gene TRBJ2-1, with 7 bases aligning to TRBD1. The CDR3 is made up of 15 amino acids. The V and J ends lost 3 bases and 0 bases, in that order; junction bases with no gene match: 2. The germline gives CDR1 MGHDK, CDR2 SYGVNS. The CDR3, as DNA: TGTGCCAGCAGTGACCGGGACAGCTCCTACAATGAGCAGTTCTTC. This gives the protein CASSDRDSSYNEQFF.

The genes are TRBV19 and TRBJ2-1, with 7 positions matching TRBD2. CDR1 LNHDA and CDR2 SQIVND come from the germline V gene (reference sequence). There are 16 residues in the CDR3. V dropped 6 bases and J dropped 0; count of bases not matched to a gene: 8. DNA of the CDR3: TGTGCCAGTAGCTCGACCCGACTAGCCTCCTACAATGAGCAGTTCTTC. This codes for CASSSTRLASYNEQFF.

Note on this clone: The sample contains more than one DNA sequence encoding this CDR3. The chain uses TRBV10-2 and TRBJ1-1; 7 bases line up with TRBD1. There are 14 residues in the CDR3. V dropped 7 bases and J dropped 1; count of bases not matched to a gene: 6. Germline V gene lookup returns CDR1 WSHSY and CDR2 SAAADI. CDR3 DNA sequence: TGCGCCAGCAAGCCCTCAGGGGGGAACACTGAAGCTTTCTTT. This gives the protein CASKPSGGNTEAFF.

The genes are TRBV7-6 and TRBJ1-2, with a weak D call TRBD1 (6 bases). The CDR3 is 13 residues long. CDR1 is SGHVS and CDR2 is FNYEAQ in the germline V gene. V lost 5 bases and J 4 bases, leaving 11 bases between the germline ends. The CDR3 nucleotides are TGTGCCAGCAGCCGAACAGGGTTCTATGGCTACACCTTC. This gives the protein CASSRTGFYGYTF.

This rearrangement joins TRBV4-2 to TRBJ2-1; D unresolved. CDR1 is LGHNA and CDR2 is YNFKEQ in the germline V gene. The length of the CDR3 is 14 residues. The V end was cut by 0 bases, the J end by 3 bases, with 6 bases between. The DNA for the CDR3 is TGTGCCAGCAGCCAAGAGTACAGCTACAATGAGCAGTTCTTC. Translating it yields CASSQEYSYNEQFF.

The V and J genes are TRBV5-8 and TRBJ2-5; 12 nucleotides align to TRBD2. J lost 1 base, V lost 2 bases, and 6 bases had no gene match. The CDR3 is made up of 17 amino acids. Germline CDR1 reads SGHTS; CDR2 reads YDEGEE. The CDR3 protein is CASSFSKTSGGQETQYF. The DNA of the CDR3 is TGTGCCAGCAGCTTCTCAAAGACTAGCGGGGGCCAAGAGACCCAGTACTTC.

The sample holds one count of this clone. J is TRBJ2-3 and V is TRBV2, with 9 bases that match TRBD2. Per germline, CDR1 SNHLY and CDR2 FYNNEI. V trimming: 6 bases; J trimming: 0 bases; junction bases outside the gene matches: 7. This CDR3 has 16 residues. The DNA for the CDR3 is TGTGCCAGCAGGACAATAGCGGGAGTTAGCACAGATACGCAGTATTTT. Its protein is CASRTIAGVSTDTQYF.

The rearrangement links TRBV4-1 to TRBJ2-7; 9 bases are a match to TRBD2. CDR1 and CDR2 (germline): MGHRA, YSYEKL. V lost 5 bases and J lost 4; bases outside the gene matches: 6. This CDR3 has 14 amino acids. CDR3 nucleotide sequence: TGCGCCAGCAGCTCTCGACTAGCGGCTTACGAGCAGTACTTC. Translating gives CASSSRLAAYEQYF.